This T cell receptor (beta chain) comes out of a study of blood T cells in healthy people across ages. Broader study findings: Naive T cell percentage showed a strong correlation with TCR beta diversity.

The CDR3 is 15 amino acids. Germline assignment: CDR1 SNHLY and CDR2 FYNNEI. The J segment lost 3 bases and the V segment lost 6 bases, leaving 7 bases of the junction unmatched. Ranging in age from roughly 6 to 90, the donors were healthy Caucasian individuals from Russia. With a J-beta primer mix and a sample-barcoded 5' primer, a second PCR ran roughly 6 to 11 cycles. Every molecule of cDNA carried a tag from a template-switch adaptor with 12 random nucleotides. TCRdb reanalysed the 5' RACE reads using MiXCR and keeps one entry per CDR3 protein. The sample lists around 800,000 distinct CDR3 sequences, roughly 60% occurring once. As to this clonotype: Its antigen is not known.

The sequenced sample was blood. V and J are TRBV2 and TRBJ2-3; 9 bases match TRBD1. The TCR originated in a man aged 30 to 39 in good health. CDR3 nucleotide sequence: TGTGCCAGCAGCGGGACAGGGAAAAGAACAGATACGCAGTATTTT. Its translation is CASSGTGKRTDTQYF.